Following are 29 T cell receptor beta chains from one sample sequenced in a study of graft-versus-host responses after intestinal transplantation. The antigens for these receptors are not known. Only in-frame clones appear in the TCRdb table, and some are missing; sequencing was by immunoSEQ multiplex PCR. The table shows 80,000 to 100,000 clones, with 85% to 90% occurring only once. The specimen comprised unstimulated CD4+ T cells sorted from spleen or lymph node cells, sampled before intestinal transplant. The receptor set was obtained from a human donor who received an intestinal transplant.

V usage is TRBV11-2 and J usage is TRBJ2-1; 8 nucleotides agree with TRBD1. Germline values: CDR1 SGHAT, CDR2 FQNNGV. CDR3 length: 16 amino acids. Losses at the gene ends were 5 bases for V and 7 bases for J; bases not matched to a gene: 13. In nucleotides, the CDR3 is TGTGCCAGCAGCACGACCCGGACAGGGACCGGGAATGAGCAGTTCTTC. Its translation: CASSTTRTGTGNEQFF.

The DNA for the CDR3 is TGCGCCAGCAGCCAGGGGGAGGCAGGGGGGTGGGAGACCCAGTACTTC. This gives the protein CASSQGEAGGWETQYF. This sequence joins TRBV4-1 and TRBJ2-5; a weak D match, TRBD1 (7 bases). The CDR3 is made up of 16 amino acids. CDR1 is MGHRA and CDR2 is YSYEKL in the germline V gene. V lost 3 bases and J 5 bases, leaving 19 bases between the germline ends.

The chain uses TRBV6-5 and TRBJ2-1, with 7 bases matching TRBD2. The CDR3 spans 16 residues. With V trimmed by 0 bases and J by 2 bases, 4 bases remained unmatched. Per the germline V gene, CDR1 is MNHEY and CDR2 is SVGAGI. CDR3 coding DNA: TGTGCCAGCAGTTACTCGGGGGGGGTGGCCTACAATGAGCAGTTCTTC. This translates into CASSYSGGVAYNEQFF.

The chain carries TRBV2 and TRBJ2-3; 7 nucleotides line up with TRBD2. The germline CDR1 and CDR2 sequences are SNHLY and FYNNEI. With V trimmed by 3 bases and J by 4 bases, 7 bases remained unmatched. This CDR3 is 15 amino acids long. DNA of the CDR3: TGTGCCAGCAGTGACGGGGGGAGTCGGTCAGATACGCAGTATTTT. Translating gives CASSDGGSRSDTQYF.

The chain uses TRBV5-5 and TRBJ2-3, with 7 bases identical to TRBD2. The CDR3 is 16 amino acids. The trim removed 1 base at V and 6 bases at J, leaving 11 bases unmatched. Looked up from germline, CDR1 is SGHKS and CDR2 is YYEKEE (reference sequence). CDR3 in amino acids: CASSLRQGGSGDTQYF. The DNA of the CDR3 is TGTGCCAGCAGCTTGAGGCAGGGAGGGAGCGGCGATACGCAGTATTTT.

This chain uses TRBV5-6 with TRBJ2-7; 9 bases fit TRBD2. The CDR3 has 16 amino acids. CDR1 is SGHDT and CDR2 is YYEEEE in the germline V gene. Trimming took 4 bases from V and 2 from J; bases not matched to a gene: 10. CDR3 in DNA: TGTGCCAGCAGCCTGGGGCCTAGACTAGCGGCCTACGAGCAGTACTTC. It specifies CASSLGPRLAAYEQYF.

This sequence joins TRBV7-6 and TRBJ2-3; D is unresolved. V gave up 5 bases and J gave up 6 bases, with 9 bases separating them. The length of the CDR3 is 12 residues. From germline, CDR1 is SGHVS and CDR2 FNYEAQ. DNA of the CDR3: TGTGCCAGCAGCGCGCCTTGGGATACGCAGTATTTT. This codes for CASSAPWDTQYF.

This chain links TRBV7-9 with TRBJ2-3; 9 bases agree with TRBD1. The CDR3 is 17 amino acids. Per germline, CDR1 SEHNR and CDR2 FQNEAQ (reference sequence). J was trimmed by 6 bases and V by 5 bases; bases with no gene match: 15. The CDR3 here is CASSPRPGQGSWDTQYF. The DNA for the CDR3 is TGTGCCAGCAGCCCAAGGCCGGGACAGGGTTCGTGGGATACGCAGTATTTT.

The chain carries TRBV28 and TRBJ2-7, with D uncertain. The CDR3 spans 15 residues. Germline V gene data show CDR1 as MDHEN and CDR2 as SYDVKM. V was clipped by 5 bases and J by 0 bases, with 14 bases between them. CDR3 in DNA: TGTGCCAGCAGTGCCTCAGCGTCTAACTCCTACGAGCAGTACTTC. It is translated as CASSASASNSYEQYF.

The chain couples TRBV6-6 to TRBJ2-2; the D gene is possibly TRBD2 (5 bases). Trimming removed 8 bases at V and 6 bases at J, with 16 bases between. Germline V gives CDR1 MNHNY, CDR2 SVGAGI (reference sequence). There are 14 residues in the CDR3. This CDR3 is CASGNPRVSGELFF. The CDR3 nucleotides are TGTGCCAGCGGCAACCCGCGGGTGTCCGGGGAGCTGTTTTTT.

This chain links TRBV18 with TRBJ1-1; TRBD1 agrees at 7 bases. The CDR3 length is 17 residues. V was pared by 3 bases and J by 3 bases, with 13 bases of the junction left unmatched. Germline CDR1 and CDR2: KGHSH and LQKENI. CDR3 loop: CASSPKRTGLDDTEAFF. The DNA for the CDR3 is TGTGCCAGCTCACCGAAGAGGACAGGTCTCGATGACACTGAAGCTTTCTTT.

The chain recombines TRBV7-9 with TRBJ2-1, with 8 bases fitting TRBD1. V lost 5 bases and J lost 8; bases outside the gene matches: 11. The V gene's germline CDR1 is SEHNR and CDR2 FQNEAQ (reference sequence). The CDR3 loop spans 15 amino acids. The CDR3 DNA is TGTGCCAGCAGCCCACAGGGGGTACAGTTGGATGAGCAGTTCTTC. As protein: CASSPQGVQLDEQFF.

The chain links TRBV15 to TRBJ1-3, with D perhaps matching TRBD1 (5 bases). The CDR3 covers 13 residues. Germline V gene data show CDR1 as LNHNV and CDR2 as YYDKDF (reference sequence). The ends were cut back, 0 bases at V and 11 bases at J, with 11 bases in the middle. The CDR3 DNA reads TGTGCCACCAGCAGAGATCTAAACAGGCCCATATATTTT. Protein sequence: CATSRDLNRPIYF.

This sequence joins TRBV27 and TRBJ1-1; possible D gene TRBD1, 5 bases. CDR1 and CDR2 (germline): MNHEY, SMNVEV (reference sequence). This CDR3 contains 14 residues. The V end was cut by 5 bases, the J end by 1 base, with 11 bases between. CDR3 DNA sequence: TGTGCCAGCAGTCTGGGGCCGGGGAACACTGAAGCTTTCTTT. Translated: CASSLGPGNTEAFF.

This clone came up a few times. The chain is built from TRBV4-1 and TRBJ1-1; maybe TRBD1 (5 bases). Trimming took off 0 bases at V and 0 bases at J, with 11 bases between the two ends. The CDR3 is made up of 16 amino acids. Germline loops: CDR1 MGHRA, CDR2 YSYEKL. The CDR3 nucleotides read TGCGCCAGCAGCCAAGATCAGGGCAGACTGAACACTGAAGCTTTCTTT. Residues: CASSQDQGRLNTEAFF.

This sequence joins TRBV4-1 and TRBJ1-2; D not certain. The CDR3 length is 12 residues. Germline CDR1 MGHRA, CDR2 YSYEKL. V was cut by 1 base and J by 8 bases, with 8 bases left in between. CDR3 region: CASSQGRRGYTF. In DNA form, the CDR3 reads TGCGCCAGCAGCCAAGGACGGAGGGGCTACACCTTC.

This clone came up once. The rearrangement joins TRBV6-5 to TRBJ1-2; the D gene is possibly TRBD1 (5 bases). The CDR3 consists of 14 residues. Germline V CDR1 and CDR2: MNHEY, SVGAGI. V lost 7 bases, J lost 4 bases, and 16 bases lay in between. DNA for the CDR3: TGTGCCAGCAAACCGGGGGGGATCGTCTATGGCTACACCTTC. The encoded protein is CASKPGGIVYGYTF.

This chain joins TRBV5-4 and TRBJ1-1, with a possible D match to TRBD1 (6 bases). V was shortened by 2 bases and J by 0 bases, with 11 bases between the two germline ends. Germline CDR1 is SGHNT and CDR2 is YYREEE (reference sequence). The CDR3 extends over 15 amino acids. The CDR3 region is CASSLTGRVNTEAFF. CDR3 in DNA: TGTGCCAGCAGCTTAACAGGGAGGGTGAACACTGAAGCTTTCTTT.

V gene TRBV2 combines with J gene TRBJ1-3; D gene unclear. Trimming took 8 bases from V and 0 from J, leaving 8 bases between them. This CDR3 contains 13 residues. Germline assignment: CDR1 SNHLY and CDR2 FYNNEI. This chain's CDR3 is CASAQDSGNTIYF. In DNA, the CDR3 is TGTGCCAGCGCCCAGGACTCTGGAAACACCATATATTTT.

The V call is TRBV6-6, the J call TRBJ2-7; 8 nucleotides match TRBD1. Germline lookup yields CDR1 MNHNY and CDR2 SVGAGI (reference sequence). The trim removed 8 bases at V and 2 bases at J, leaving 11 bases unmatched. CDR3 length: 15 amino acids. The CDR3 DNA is TGTGCCAGCGGGTCAGGGGGACAGGCCACCTACGAGCAGTACTTC. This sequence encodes CASGSGGQATYEQYF.

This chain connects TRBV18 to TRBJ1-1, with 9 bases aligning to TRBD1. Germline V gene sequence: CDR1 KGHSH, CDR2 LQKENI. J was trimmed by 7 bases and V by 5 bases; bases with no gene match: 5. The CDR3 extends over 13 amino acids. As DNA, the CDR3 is TGTGCCAGCTCAGGGACAGGGCACGGTGAAGCTTTCTTT. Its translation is CASSGTGHGEAFF.

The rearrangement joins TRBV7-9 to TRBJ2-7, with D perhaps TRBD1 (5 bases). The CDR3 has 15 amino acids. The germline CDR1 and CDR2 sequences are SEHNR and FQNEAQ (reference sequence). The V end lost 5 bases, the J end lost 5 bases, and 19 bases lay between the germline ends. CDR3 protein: CASSPTAPFTNEQYF. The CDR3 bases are TGTGCCAGCAGCCCGACAGCCCCATTTACGAACGAGCAGTACTTC.

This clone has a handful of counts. CDR3: CASSQVGSHYGYTF. The DNA of the CDR3 is TGCGCCAGCAGCCAAGTGGGCAGTCACTATGGCTACACCTTC. The chain combines TRBV4-1 with TRBJ1-2; no clear D gene. Germline CDR1 MGHRA, CDR2 YSYEKL. V was cut by 1 base and J by 3 bases, with 9 bases left in between. The CDR3 runs to 14 residues.

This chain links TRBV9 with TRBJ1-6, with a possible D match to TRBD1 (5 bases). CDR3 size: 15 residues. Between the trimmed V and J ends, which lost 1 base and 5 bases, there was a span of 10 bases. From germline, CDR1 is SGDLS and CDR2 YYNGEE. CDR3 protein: CASSVIGADNSPLHF. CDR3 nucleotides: TGTGCCAGCAGCGTAATAGGGGCTGATAATTCACCCCTCCACTTT.

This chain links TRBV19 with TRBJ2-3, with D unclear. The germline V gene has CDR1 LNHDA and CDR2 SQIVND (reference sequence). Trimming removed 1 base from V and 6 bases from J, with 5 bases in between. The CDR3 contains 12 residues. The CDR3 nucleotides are TGTGCCAGTAGTATAGTTCGGGATACGCAGTATTTT. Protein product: CASSIVRDTQYF.

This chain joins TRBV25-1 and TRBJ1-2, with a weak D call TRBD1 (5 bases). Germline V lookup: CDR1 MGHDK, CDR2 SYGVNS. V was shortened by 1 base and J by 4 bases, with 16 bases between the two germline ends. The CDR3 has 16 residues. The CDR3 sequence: CASSESGLRALYGYTF. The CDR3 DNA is TGTGCCAGCAGTGAATCTGGTCTCAGGGCCCTCTATGGCTACACCTTC.

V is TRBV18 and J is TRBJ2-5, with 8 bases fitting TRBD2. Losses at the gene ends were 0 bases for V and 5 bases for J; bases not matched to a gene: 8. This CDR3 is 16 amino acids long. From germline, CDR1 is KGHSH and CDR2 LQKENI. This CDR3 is CASSPPIGGAGETQYF. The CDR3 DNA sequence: TGTGCCAGCTCACCACCGATCGGGGGGGCTGGCGAGACCCAGTACTTC. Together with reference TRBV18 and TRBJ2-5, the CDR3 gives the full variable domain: NAGVMQNPRHLVRRRGQEARLRCSPMKGHSHVYWYRQLPEEGLKFMVYLQKENIIDESGMPKERFSAEFPKEGPSILRIQQVVRGDSAAYFCASSPPIGGAGETQYFGPGTRLLVL.

The CDR3 DNA follows: TGTGCCAGCAGCAACCAACCCCTAGCGGACCAAGAGACCCAGTACTTC. It translates to CASSNQPLADQETQYF. The chain combines TRBV5-5 with TRBJ2-5; 7 bases align to TRBD2. CDR1 is SGHKS, CDR2 YYEKEE, per germline (reference sequence). This CDR3 region has 16 residues. V lost 4 bases and J lost 0; bases outside the gene matches: 9.

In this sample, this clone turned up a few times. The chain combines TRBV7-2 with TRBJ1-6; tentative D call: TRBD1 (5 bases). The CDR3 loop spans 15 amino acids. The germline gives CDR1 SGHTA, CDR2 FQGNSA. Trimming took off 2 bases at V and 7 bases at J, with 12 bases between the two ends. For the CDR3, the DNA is TGTGCCAGCAGCTTATCGGGGGAGGCGAATTCACCCCTCCACTTT. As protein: CASSLSGEANSPLHF.